This T cell receptor (beta chain) appears in the sequencing data of a study of blood T cell repertoires in COVID-19. The wider study: From the United States, Italy and Spain came samples of acute and convalescent COVID-19.

Germline CDR1 LNHDA, CDR2 SQIVND (reference sequence). V shed 5 bases and J 2 bases; nucleotides not matched to a gene: 2. This CDR3 spans 15 amino acids. Original handling: Amplification of reference gene primers provided the estimated nucleated cell counts. The data were produced by immunoSEQ multiplex PCR, yet TCRdb's version contains in-frame clones alone and is incomplete. V and J calls and clone size follow that table, whereas D and trimming were derived from the DNA. The sample carries roughly 380,000 clones, 81% recorded once. This clonotype was obtained from a human donor with acute or convalescent COVID-19. The donor label of this sample is uncertain. This chain uses TRBV19 with TRBJ2-6; 8 nucleotides line up with TRBD1. Sequencing was performed on peripheral blood. The CDR3 nucleotides read TGTGCCAGTAGTTCGGACAGGGCTGGGGCCAACGTCCTGACTTTC. It yields the protein CASSSDRAGANVLTF.